The 21 T cell receptor beta chains below were found in one sample sequenced in a study of blood T cell repertoires in COVID-19. Data came from immunoSEQ multiplex PCR; TCRdb stores just in-frame clones and leaves some out. The data show 310,000 or so clones, 90% seen once. Sequencing was carried out using PBMCs or T cells enriched from blood (not recorded which). Receptors originate from a woman under 40 who had recovered from COVID-19.

This chain links TRBV30 with TRBJ1-6; D might be TRBD1 (5 bases). Looked up from germline, CDR1 is GTSNPN and CDR2 is SVGIG (reference sequence). CDR3 length equals 15 residues. V lost 4 bases, J lost 1 base, and 11 bases lay in between. CDR3 DNA: TGTGCCTGGATGGTGGGGGGTTCCTATAATTCACCCCTCCACTTT. Amino acids: CAWMVGGSYNSPLHF.

The chain couples TRBV27 to TRBJ2-5, with a possible D match to TRBD1 (6 bases). The CDR3 consists of 14 residues. The germline V gene encodes CDR1 MNHEY and CDR2 SMNVEV (reference sequence). V was shortened by 5 bases and J by 4 bases, with 14 bases between the two germline ends. The CDR3 coding sequence is TGTGCCAGCAGTGTGGACAGAGGGAGAGAGACCCAGTACTTC. Translation: CASSVDRGRETQYF.

This clone was counted a single time. The chain couples TRBV27 to TRBJ2-7; D might be TRBD1 (5 bases). The CDR3 runs to 17 residues. The germline V gene has CDR1 MNHEY and CDR2 SMNVEV (reference sequence). V gave up 0 bases and J gave up 1 base, with 16 bases separating them. The CDR3 region is CASSLSQALRGSYEQYF. The CDR3 DNA sequence: TGTGCCAGCAGTTTATCACAAGCCTTAAGGGGTTCCTACGAGCAGTACTTC.

This chain links TRBV27 with TRBJ1-3, with D maybe TRBD1 (5 bases). Trimming stripped 0 bases from V and 3 bases from J, with 6 bases between. This CDR3 spans 14 amino acids. Per germline, CDR1 MNHEY and CDR2 SMNVEV (reference sequence). For the CDR3, the DNA is TGTGCCAGCAGTTTATCAGGGGATGGAAACACCATATATTTT. Amino acid sequence: CASSLSGDGNTIYF.

This chain joins TRBV9 and TRBJ1-1; D unclear. The CDR3 loop spans 15 amino acids. The V gene's germline CDR1 is SGDLS and CDR2 YYNGEE. The V end was cut by 5 bases, the J end by 0 bases, with 14 bases between. The CDR3 bases are TGTGCCAGCAGTGGCTTAACCTCCGTGAACACTGAAGCTTTCTTT. Protein: CASSGLTSVNTEAFF. Full variable domain (outside the CDR3, taken from reference TRBV9 and TRBJ1-1): DSGVTQTPKHLITATGQRVTLRCSPRSGDLSVYWYQQSLDQGLQFLIQYYNGEERAKGNILERFSAQQFPDLHSELNLSSLELGDSALYFCASSGLTSVNTEAFFGQGTRLTVV.

The CDR3 reads CSVETGLRSPQYF. Here the CDR3 DNA reads TGCAGCGTTGAGACAGGGCTGAGATCTCCCCAGTACTTC. The J gene is TRBJ2-5, the V gene TRBV29-1; 7 bases align to TRBD1. CDR1 SQVTM and CDR2 ANQGSEA come from the germline V gene. V shed 3 bases and J 9 bases; nucleotides not matched to a gene: 10. This CDR3 has 13 amino acids.

The chain joins TRBV28 to TRBJ1-3, with 7 bases lining up with TRBD1. V was clipped by 5 bases and J by 0 bases; unmatched bases: 7. The CDR3 spans 16 residues. The germline V gene encodes CDR1 MDHEN and CDR2 SYDVKM. The CDR3, as DNA: TGTGCCAGCAGTATCTACAGGGGTTCCTCTGGAAACACCATATATTTT. This encodes CASSIYRGSSGNTIYF.

The chain recombines TRBV4-3 with TRBJ1-4; 8 nucleotides match TRBD1. Trimming cost V 4 bases and J 0 bases; bases outside gene matches: 7. The CDR3 length is 17 residues. The V gene's germline CDR1 is LGHNA and CDR2 YSLEER. The CDR3 nucleotides are TGCGCCAGCAGCCTAGGACAGGGCTCCACAACTAATGAAAAACTGTTTTTT. Translated, it gives CASSLGQGSTTNEKLFF.

The gene calls are TRBV27 and TRBJ2-7; 7 bases align to TRBD1. Germline CDR1 reads MNHEY; CDR2 reads SMNVEV (reference sequence). V shed 3 bases, J shed 7 bases, and the junction held 12 bases outside the gene matches. There are 15 residues in the CDR3. CDR3 protein: CASSFTRDSGLEQYF. The CDR3 DNA reads TGTGCCAGCAGTTTCACCCGGGACAGCGGCTTGGAGCAGTACTTC.

The gene calls are TRBV6-2 or TRBV6-3 and TRBJ2-1; 7 bases are a match to TRBD2. The ends lost 2 bases at V and 5 bases at J; junction bases unmatched: 15. CDR1 is MNHEY, CDR2 SVGEGT, per germline. This CDR3 is built from 18 residues. The CDR3 region is CASSYPPGRGRVNNEQFF. In DNA, the CDR3 is TGTGCCAGCAGTTACCCCCCAGGGAGGGGTAGAGTGAACAATGAGCAGTTCTTC.

The chain links TRBV5-4 to TRBJ1-1; D is unresolved. The V end lost 4 bases, the J end lost 6 bases, and 16 bases lay between the germline ends. This CDR3 has 14 residues. Germline values: CDR1 SGHNT, CDR2 YYREEE (reference sequence). The CDR3 DNA reads as TGTGCCAGCAGCGTACGGGGTGGAAGGCCTGAAGCTTTCTTT. Translation: CASSVRGGRPEAFF.

The chain carries TRBV10-3 and TRBJ2-5, with TRBD2 matching over 8 bases. This CDR3 comprises 14 residues. Losses at the gene ends were 10 bases for V and 4 bases for J; bases not matched to a gene: 11. Germline V gene data show CDR1 as ENHRY and CDR2 as SYGVKD. The CDR3 spells CATSLTGGRETQYF. In DNA form, the CDR3 reads TGTGCCACCTCCCTCACGGGAGGGAGAGAGACCCAGTACTTC.

The chain carries TRBV4-1 and TRBJ2-1, with D perhaps TRBD2 (6 bases). This CDR3 is built from 18 residues. The germline V gene encodes CDR1 MGHRA and CDR2 YSYEKL. Between the trimmed V and J ends, which lost 4 bases and 4 bases, there was a span of 23 bases. The CDR3 sequence: CASSPKLAERRGYNEQFF. CDR3 nucleotides: TGCGCCAGCAGCCCGAAGTTAGCGGAACGTCGGGGGTACAATGAGCAGTTCTTC.

The rearrangement joins TRBV7-9 to TRBJ2-2; 7 bases align to TRBD1. CDR1 is SEHNR, CDR2 FQNEAQ, per germline (reference sequence). Unmatched junction bases numbered 8, after V lost 5 bases and J lost 8 bases. The CDR3 loop spans 14 amino acids. The CDR3 reads CASSGMGQPGELFF. As DNA, the CDR3 is TGTGCCAGCAGCGGAATGGGACAGCCAGGGGAGCTGTTTTTT.

V and J are TRBV6-1 and TRBJ2-1; 7 bases are a match to TRBD2. Trimming took 2 bases from V and 0 from J; bases not matched to a gene: 7. Germline values: CDR1 MNHNS, CDR2 SASEGT. CDR3 length: 17 residues. This CDR3 is CASSETLAGNSYNEQFF. In nucleotides, the CDR3 is TGTGCCAGCAGTGAAACCTTAGCGGGTAACTCCTACAATGAGCAGTTCTTC.

The chain recombines TRBV7-9 with TRBJ2-2, with D possibly TRBD2 on 5 matching bases. The V gene's germline CDR1 is SEHNR and CDR2 FQNEAQ (reference sequence). The CDR3 runs 16 residues. V was shortened by 5 bases and J by 2 bases, with 15 bases between the two germline ends. Here the CDR3 reads CASSPNSGSNTGELFF. The CDR3 nucleotides read TGTGCCAGCAGCCCCAACAGCGGAAGCAACACCGGGGAGCTGTTTTTT.

V gene TRBV28 combines with J gene TRBJ1-4; TRBD1 agrees at 7 bases. Germline-derived CDR1 and CDR2 are MDHEN and SYDVKM. The CDR3 is made up of 14 amino acids. The ends lost 4 bases at V and 7 bases at J; junction bases unmatched: 6. The CDR3, as DNA: TGTGCCAGCAGTTCACAGGGGTATGGTGAAAAACTGTTTTTT. The encoded protein is CASSSQGYGEKLFF.

The CDR3 loop reads CASSSSGVYEQYF. The DNA for the CDR3 is TGTGCCAGCAGCTCTAGCGGTGTCTACGAGCAGTACTTC. The chain recombines TRBV5-5 with TRBJ2-7; 7 nucleotides align to TRBD2. Germline V CDR1 and CDR2: SGHKS, YYEKEE (reference sequence). This CDR3 has 13 residues. V gave up 3 bases and J gave up 3 bases; unmatched junction bases: 3.

The rearrangement uses TRBV5-1 and TRBJ2-1, with unresolved D. The CDR3 sequence is 14 residues long. Deletions cut 0 bases from V and 5 bases from J, with 9 bases between. Germline V gene lookup returns CDR1 SGHRS and CDR2 YFSETQ. The CDR3: CASSLAPANNEQFF. Here the CDR3 DNA reads TGCGCCAGCAGCTTGGCACCAGCGAACAATGAGCAGTTCTTC. Looking up the rest from reference TRBV5-1 and TRBJ2-1 gives the full variable domain: KAGVTQTPRYLIKTRGQQVTLSCSPISGHRSVSWYQQTPGQGLQFLFEYFSETQRNKGNFPGRFSGRQFSNSRSEMNVSTLELGDSALYLCASSLAPANNEQFFGPGTRLTVL.

The chain joins TRBV11-3 to TRBJ2-3; 11 nucleotides align to TRBD2. This CDR3 contains 17 residues. Germline loops: CDR1 SGHNT, CDR2 YENEEA. With V trimmed by 5 bases and J by 4 bases, 11 bases remained unmatched. The CDR3 region is CASSDRTSGSKADTQYF. The CDR3, as DNA: TGTGCCAGCAGCGATCGCACTAGCGGGAGCAAGGCAGATACGCAGTATTTT.

The V and J genes are TRBV3-1 (or the pseudogene TRBV3-2) and TRBJ1-2; D gene uncertain. The CDR3 loop spans 17 amino acids. Germline V lookup: CDR1 LGHDT, CDR2 YNNKEL (reference sequence). V was clipped by 0 bases and J by 1 base, with 15 bases between them. This chain's CDR3 is CASSQERDILHNYGYTF. CDR3 coding DNA: TGTGCCAGCAGCCAAGAACGTGACATCCTCCATAACTATGGCTACACCTTC.